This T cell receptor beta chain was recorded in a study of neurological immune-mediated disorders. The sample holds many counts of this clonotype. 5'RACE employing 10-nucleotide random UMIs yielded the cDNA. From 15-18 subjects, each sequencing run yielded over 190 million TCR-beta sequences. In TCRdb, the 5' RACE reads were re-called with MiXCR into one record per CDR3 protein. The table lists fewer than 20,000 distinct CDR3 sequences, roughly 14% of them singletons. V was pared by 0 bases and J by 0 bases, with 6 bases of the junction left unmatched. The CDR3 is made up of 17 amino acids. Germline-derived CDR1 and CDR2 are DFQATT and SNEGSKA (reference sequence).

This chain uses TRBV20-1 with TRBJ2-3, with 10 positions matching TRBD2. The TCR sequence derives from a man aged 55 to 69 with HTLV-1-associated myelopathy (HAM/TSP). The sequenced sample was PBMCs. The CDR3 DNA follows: TGCAGTGCTAGAGAGAAGGCTAGCGGGGGCAGCACAGATACGCAGTATTTT. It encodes CSAREKASGGSTDTQYF.